The present TCR beta chain was sequenced within a study of metastatic and nonmetastatic thyroid tumors. The table lists this clone with many counts. There were no patients who had received any treatment before thyroid surgery. TCRdb redid the clone calls on the PCR reads using MiXCR. The sample records roughly 72,000 clones, roughly 18% being singletons. Between the trimmed V and J ends, which lost 3 bases and 2 bases, there was a span of 17 bases. This CDR3 region has 16 residues. V is TRBV12-3 or TRBV12-4 and J is TRBJ2-7, with D possibly matching TRBD2 (6 bases). Sequences were obtained from blood. This sequence was found in a female donor with papillary thyroid cancer or a benign thyroid nodule (not recorded which). Some clones in this sample may be carry-over from other donors' samples. The CDR3 nucleotides are TGTGCCAGCAGTTTCGGGGCGGTTAGGGAGGCCTACGAGCAGTACTTC. Amino acids: CASSFGAVREAYEQYF.